These T cell receptor beta chains were read from a single sample in a study of T cells in Graves' hyperthyroidism and ophthalmopathy. TCRdb reanalysed the multiplex PCR reads using MiXCR and keeps one entry per CDR3 protein. The sample includes about 700,000 distinct CDR3 sequences, about 45% of them seen just once. Source material: peripheral blood or thyroid tissue (not recorded which). Source of these receptors: an adult man with Graves' disease, either hyperthyroidism or ophthalmopathy (not recorded which). The CDR3 runs from the conserved cysteine through the conserved F or W. The order of the fields is clone size, J gene, V gene, D gene, CDR3 protein, CDR3 DNA. A D gene is named only where the DNA matches it firmly. Size is omitted from some rows. Given values are once, few, many or a class for expanded clones.

>-|TRBJ1-6|TRBV7-8|TRBD1
CASSLTGGERINSPLHF
TGTGCCAGCAGCTTGACAGGGGGCGAGAGGATTAATTCACCCCTCCACTTT
>many|TRBJ2-5|TRBV24-1|TRBD1
CATSAQKDRGQETQYF
TGTGCCACCAGTGCTCAAAAGGACAGGGGACAAGAGACCCAGTACTTC
>many|TRBJ1-4|TRBV20-1|-
CSVSGREDEKLFF
TGCAGTGTGTCAGGGCGGGAAGATGAAAAACTGTTTTTT
>-|TRBJ1-5|TRBV29-1|TRBD1
CSTTPDRVQGQPQHF
TGCAGCACCACCCCCGACAGGGTTCAGGGTCAGCCCCAGCATTTT
>few|TRBJ2-3|TRBV24-1|TRBD1
CATSDTGTDTDTQYF
TGTGCCACCAGTGATACCGGGACAGACACAGATACGCAGTATTTT
>many|TRBJ2-7|TRBV5-1|TRBD1
CASSVGQASYEQYF
TGCGCCAGCAGCGTGGGACAGGCGTCCTACGAGCAGTACTTC
>-|TRBJ1-1|TRBV12-3/TRBV12-4|TRBD1
CASSLGQGAAVDEAFF
TGTGCCAGCAGCCTCGGACAGGGGGCGGCGGTGGATGAAGCTTTCTTT
>many|TRBJ2-7|TRBV7-9|-
CASSQRLGHQPYEQYF
TGTGCCAGCAGCCAGAGGCTGGGACACCAGCCCTACGAGCAGTACTTC
>-|TRBJ1-2|TRBV11-2|-
CASSQVVINYGYTF
TGCGCCAGCAGCCAGGTAGTCATTAACTATGGCTACACCTTC
>-|TRBJ1-5|TRBV5-6|TRBD1
CASSSGTGDSNQPQHF
TGTGCCAGCAGCTCAGGGACAGGAGATAGCAATCAGCCCCAGCATTTT
>-|TRBJ1-4|TRBV29-1|TRBD1
CSAGDDRGLGKLFF
TGCAGCGCTGGAGACGACAGGGGGCTTGGAAAACTGTTTTTT
>many|TRBJ1-2|TRBV12-3/TRBV12-4|-
CASSLGQSLDYGYTF
TGTGCCAGCAGTTTAGGGCAGTCCCTCGACTATGGCTACACCTTC
>few|TRBJ2-7|TRBV20-1|TRBD2
CSANLGTSGSYEQYF
TGCAGTGCCAACCTCGGGACTAGCGGGAGCTACGAGCAGTACTTC
>many|TRBJ2-7|TRBV20-1|-
CSARTANSYEQYF
TGCAGTGCTAGAACGGCAAACTCCTACGAGCAGTACTTC
>many|TRBJ1-3|TRBV10-3|-
CAISESPGFGNTIYF
TGTGCCATCAGTGAGTCCCCAGGATTCGGAAACACCATATATTTT
>many|TRBJ1-3|TRBV5-1|-
CASSLEAVSGNTIYF
TGCGCCAGCAGCTTGGAGGCAGTCTCTGGAAACACCATATATTTT
>once|TRBJ2-5|TRBV7-2|TRBD2
CASSFAALSGGPQETQYF
TGTGCCAGCAGCTTCGCCGCTCTTAGCGGGGGCCCCCAAGAGACCCAGTACTTC
>many|TRBJ1-1|TRBV7-3|-
CASSKTGDTEAFF
TGTGCCAGCAGTAAGACAGGCGACACTGAAGCTTTCTTT
>few|TRBJ1-1|TRBV28|-
CASRQVNMNTEAFF
TGTGCCAGCAGACAGGTTAACATGAACACTGAAGCTTTCTTT
>-|TRBJ2-7|TRBV7-9|-
CASSDTSWGTAYEQYF
TGTGCCAGCAGCGACACTAGCTGGGGGACGGCGTACGAGCAGTACTTC
>-|TRBJ1-1|TRBV2|TRBD1
CATVDRANTEAFF
TGTGCCACCGTGGACAGGGCGAACACTGAAGCTTTCTTT
>few|TRBJ1-5|TRBV19|-
CASSSPYRARDQPQHF
TGTGCCAGTAGTTCACCTTACAGGGCCCGGGATCAGCCCCAGCATTTT
>many|TRBJ1-4|TRBV25-1|-
CASSETMEKLFF
TGTGCCAGCAGTGAGACGATGGAAAAACTGTTTTTT
>-|TRBJ1-2|TRBV2|-
CASSESAGHNYGYTF
TGTGCCAGCAGTGAAAGCGCCGGACATAACTATGGCTACACCTTC
>-|TRBJ1-6|TRBV5-8|TRBD1
CASSRTGDPYNSPLHF
TGTGCCAGCAGCCGTACAGGGGACCCCTATAATTCACCCCTCCACTTT
>-|TRBJ2-3|TRBV11-2|-
CASSLWTADTQYF
TGTGCCAGCAGCTTGTGGACGGCAGATACGCAGTATTTT
>many|TRBJ1-2|TRBV10-3|-
CATGVQPNYGYTF
TGTGCCACGGGGGTACAGCCTAACTATGGCTACACCTTC
>-|TRBJ2-7|TRBV24-1|-
CASSSGAAYEQYF
TGTGCCAGCAGCTCGGGAGCCGCCTACGAGCAGTACTTC
>-|TRBJ1-1|TRBV2|-
CASSQGRYGAFF
TGTGCCAGCAGCCAAGGCAGGTATGGAGCTTTCTTT
>few|TRBJ1-4|TRBV7-7|TRBD1
CASSLSSDRGNEKLFF
TGTGCTAGCAGCTTAAGCTCGGACAGGGGAAATGAAAAACTGTTTTTT
>many|TRBJ1-6|TRBV10-3|-
CASKGQDNSPLHF
TGTGCCAGTAAGGGCCAGGATAATTCACCCCTCCACTTT
>many|TRBJ1-4|TRBV7-6|-
CASSLAPQIATNEKLFF
TGTGCCAGCAGCTTAGCGCCTCAGATTGCAACTAATGAAAAACTGTTTTTT
>-|TRBJ1-1|TRBV29-1|TRBD1
CSVVSGQGALTEAFF
TGCAGCGTTGTTTCGGGACAGGGGGCTTTAACTGAAGCTTTCTTT
>-|TRBJ2-7|TRBV10-3|-
CAISETGVAPYYEQYF
TGTGCCATCAGTGAGACGGGGGTCGCCCCCTACTACGAGCAGTACTTC
>many|TRBJ1-5|TRBV10-3|-
CAISRGQDNQPQHF
TGTGCCATCAGCAGAGGACAAGACAATCAGCCCCAGCATTTT